This TCR beta chain comes out of a study of response to subunit inactivated influenza vaccine. The study's findings and limits: There was a suggestion from the authors that each seasonal influenza vaccination recruits few new T cells.

Regarding this clonotype: The antigen remains unidentified.

TCRdb analysed the RT-PCR reads with MiXCR anew, one entry per CDR3 protein. The sample lists hundreds of thousands of distinct CDR3 sequences; 12% to 15% were seen once. Trimming shortened V by 6 bases and J by 0 bases, and 16 bases separated the two germline ends. The germline gives CDR1 SGHRS, CDR2 YFSETQ. The CDR3 runs to 15 residues. The sample in question was PBMCs from blood, obtained 14 to 15 days before vaccination. The chain links TRBV5-1 to TRBJ2-7; D could derive from TRBD1 or TRBD2 (6 bases each). The clonotype was recovered from a man between 50 and 59 years old who received an inactivated influenza vaccine. The CDR3 nucleotides read TGCGCCAGCAACTCCGGGGGCATCAGCTCCTACGAGCAGTACTTC. Translating gives CASNSGGISSYEQYF.